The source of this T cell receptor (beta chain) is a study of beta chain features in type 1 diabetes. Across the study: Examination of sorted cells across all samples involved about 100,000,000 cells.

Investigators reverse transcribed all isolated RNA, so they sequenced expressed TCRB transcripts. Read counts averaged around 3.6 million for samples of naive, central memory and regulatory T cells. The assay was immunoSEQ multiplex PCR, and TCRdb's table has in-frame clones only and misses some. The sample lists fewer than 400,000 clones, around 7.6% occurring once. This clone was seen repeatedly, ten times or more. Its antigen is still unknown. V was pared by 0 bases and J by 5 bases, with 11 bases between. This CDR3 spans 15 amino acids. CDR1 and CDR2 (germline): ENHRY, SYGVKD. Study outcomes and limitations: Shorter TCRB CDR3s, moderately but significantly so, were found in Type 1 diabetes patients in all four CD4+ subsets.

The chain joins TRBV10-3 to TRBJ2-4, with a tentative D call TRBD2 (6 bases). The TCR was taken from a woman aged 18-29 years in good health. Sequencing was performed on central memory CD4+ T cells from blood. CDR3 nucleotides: TGTGCCATCAGTGAGTCCTCGGGAGTGGAAAACATTCAGTACTTC. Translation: CAISESSGVENIQYF.